Below are 32 T cell receptor beta chains sequenced from a single sample in a study of blood T cell repertoires in COVID-19 (dated by TCRdb to the early 2020s). Library prep was done by the immunoSEQ multiplex PCR assay. TCRdb obtained this table from immuneACCESS and retained in-frame rearrangements with V and J assigned. These tables miss some clones; where compared with another copy, unresolved V genes account for less than half of the shortfall, and the remainder is unexplained. The sample profile shows 150,000 to 200,000 clones; approximately 91% of them were found once. Of the sample, approximately 0.8% falls within the top ten clones. Sequencing used PBMCs or T cells enriched from blood (not recorded which). Receptors originate from a woman younger than 35 who had recovered from COVID-19.

The rearrangement uses TRBV7-2 and TRBJ1-4; a weak D match, TRBD1 (5 bases). Trimming removed 8 bases from V and 7 bases from J, with 14 bases in between. This CDR3 contains 13 residues. The germline V gene has CDR1 SGHTA and CDR2 FQGNSA. CDR3 sequence: CASSDRGSEKLFF. The CDR3, as DNA: TGTGCCAGCTCCGACCGGGGGAGTGAAAAACTGTTTTTT. Full variable domain (outside the CDR3, taken from reference TRBV7-2 and TRBJ1-4): GAGVSQSPSNKVTEKGKDVELRCDPISGHTALYWYRQSLGQGLEFLIYFQGNSAPDKSGLPSDRFSAERTGGSVSTLTIQRTQQEDSAVYLCASSDRGSEKLFFGSGTQLSVL.

On this clone: Sequence at one end of the junction differs from germline and may be a read error. The chain links TRBV5-8 to TRBJ2-7; TRBD2 matches at 13 bases. The CDR3 length is 12 residues. Germline V lookup: CDR1 SGHTS, CDR2 YDEGEE. This chain's CDR3 is CASSPGLAGEDF. The DNA for the CDR3 is TGTGCCAGCAGCCCCGGACTAGCGGGAGAGGACTTC.

The chain recombines TRBV5-1 with TRBJ1-1, with a tentative D call TRBD1 (6 bases). The V gene's germline CDR1 is SGHRS and CDR2 YFSETQ. Trimming cost V 6 bases and J 5 bases, with 14 bases left between them. This CDR3 comprises 13 residues. CDR3 sequence: CASNYKQGTEAFF. The CDR3 nucleotides read TGCGCCAGCAACTACAAGCAGGGGACTGAAGCTTTCTTT. Complete variable domain (other parts from reference TRBV5-1 and TRBJ1-1): KAGVTQTPRYLIKTRGQQVTLSCSPISGHRSVSWYQQTPGQGLQFLFEYFSETQRNKGNFPGRFSGRQFSNSRSEMNVSTLELGDSALYLCASNYKQGTEAFFGQGTRLTVV.

The gene calls are TRBV3-1 (or the pseudogene TRBV3-2) and TRBJ2-7; 13 bases fit TRBD2. Germline CDR1 is LGHDT and CDR2 is YNNKEL (reference sequence). V lost 0 bases and J lost 1; bases outside the gene matches: 6. The CDR3 is 18 amino acids. CDR3 in DNA: TGTGCCAGCAGCCAAGAAGGACTAGCGGGAGAGGGGTCCTACGAGCAGTACTTC. Protein product: CASSQEGLAGEGSYEQYF.

This chain links TRBV19 with TRBJ1-3; a weak D match, TRBD1 (5 bases). V was trimmed by 3 bases and J by 2 bases, leaving 8 bases between them. Germline V gene lookup returns CDR1 LNHDA and CDR2 SQIVND (reference sequence). The CDR3 loop spans 14 amino acids. DNA for the CDR3: TGTGCCAGTAGTATGTCAGGGACTGGAAACACCATATATTTT. Amino acid sequence: CASSMSGTGNTIYF.

V gene TRBV15 combines with J gene TRBJ2-7; D may be TRBD2 (5 bases). Trimming shortened V by 0 bases and J by 4 bases, and 19 bases separated the two germline ends. Per the germline V gene, CDR1 is LNHNV and CDR2 is YYDKDF (reference sequence). The length of the CDR3 is 17 residues. CDR3 nucleotides: TGTGCCACCAGCAGAGATGGCCAACAAGGGCCGGGGTACGAGCAGTACTTC. This codes for CATSRDGQQGPGYEQYF.

The rearrangement links TRBV7-9 to TRBJ1-1; a weak D match, TRBD1 (5 bases). The CDR3 covers 19 residues. Germline values: CDR1 SEHNR, CDR2 FQNEAQ (reference sequence). V was cut by 5 bases and J by 0 bases, with 25 bases left in between. CDR3 bases: TGTGCCAGCAGCCCATCGACAGTCCCCCCCCCAATGATGAACACTGAAGCTTTCTTT. Amino acids: CASSPSTVPPPMMNTEAFF.

The chain couples TRBV28 to TRBJ1-3; possible D gene TRBD1, 6 bases. The CDR3 is made up of 17 amino acids. Germline CDR1 reads MDHEN; CDR2 reads SYDVKM. V gave up 3 bases and J gave up 1 base, with 16 bases separating them. The CDR3 loop is CASSFVYRVTSGNTIYF. The CDR3 DNA reads as TGTGCCAGCAGTTTTGTTTACAGGGTTACTTCTGGAAACACCATATATTTT.

This sequence joins TRBV5-1 and TRBJ2-5, with TRBD2 identical over 11 bases. The V and J ends lost 4 bases and 3 bases, in that order; junction bases with no gene match: 8. CDR1 and CDR2 (germline): SGHRS, YFSETQ. The CDR3 contains 16 residues. The CDR3 loop is CASSPYKGLAEETQYF. CDR3 nucleotides: TGCGCCAGCAGCCCTTATAAGGGACTAGCGGAAGAGACCCAGTACTTC.

The chain is built from TRBV28 and TRBJ1-1; D is perhaps TRBD1 (5 bases). CDR3 length: 14 amino acids. The germline V gene has CDR1 MDHEN and CDR2 SYDVKM. Trimming took 7 bases from V and 2 from J, leaving 14 bases between them. The CDR3 is CASIGGGLNTEAFF. As DNA, the CDR3 is TGTGCCAGCATTGGGGGGGGATTAAACACTGAAGCTTTCTTT.

This chain joins TRBV28 and TRBJ2-7, with 7 bases identical to TRBD2. CDR3 size: 16 residues. With 5 bases clipped from V and 0 bases from J, the junction kept 10 bases outside the gene matches. Germline V lookup: CDR1 MDHEN, CDR2 SYDVKM. DNA for the CDR3: TGTGCCAGCAGTCCCGCGGGGGTGGCCCCCTCCTACGAGCAGTACTTC. It specifies CASSPAGVAPSYEQYF. Full variable domain (remainder filled in from reference TRBV28 and TRBJ2-7): DVKVTQSSRYLVKRTGEKVFLECVQDMDHENMFWYRQDPGLGLRLIYFSYDVKMKEKGDIPEGYSVSREKKERFSLILESASTNQTSMYLCASSPAGVAPSYEQYFGPGTRLTVT.

The chain uses TRBV5-1 and TRBJ2-1; possible D gene TRBD1, 5 bases. The length of the CDR3 is 15 residues. Trimming removed 4 bases at V and 6 bases at J, with 17 bases between. Germline loops: CDR1 SGHRS, CDR2 YFSETQ. The DNA for the CDR3 is TGCGCCAGCAGCACCAGGGTCGCGGCTCTCAATGAGCAGTTCTTC. This gives the protein CASSTRVAALNEQFF.

V usage is TRBV5-1 and J usage is TRBJ2-7, with 7 nucleotides matching TRBD1. Losses at the gene ends were 4 bases for V and 7 bases for J; bases not matched to a gene: 5. There are 12 residues in the CDR3. Germline V CDR1 and CDR2: SGHRS, YFSETQ. The DNA of the CDR3 is TGCGCCAGCAGCAATCCACAGGGGGAGCAGTACTTC. Translating it yields CASSNPQGEQYF.

The chain is built from TRBV18 and TRBJ2-3, with TRBD2 identical over 11 bases. This CDR3 contains 17 residues. With V trimmed by 3 bases and J by 2 bases, 7 bases remained unmatched. The germline V gene encodes CDR1 KGHSH and CDR2 LQKENI. The CDR3 DNA reads TGTGCCAGCTCACCGCCAGGGACTAGCGGATACACAGATACGCAGTATTTT. It yields the protein CASSPPGTSGYTDTQYF.

V gene TRBV18 combines with J gene TRBJ1-2; the D is unclear. The CDR3 is 13 residues long. CDR1 KGHSH and CDR2 LQKENI come from the germline V gene. The V and J ends lost 3 bases and 6 bases respectively, with 11 bases between them. CDR3 sequence: CASSPPPGDGYTF. CDR3 coding DNA: TGTGCCAGCTCACCCCCGCCCGGGGATGGCTACACCTTC. Variable domain in full (rest from reference TRBV18 and TRBJ1-2): NAGVMQNPRHLVRRRGQEARLRCSPMKGHSHVYWYRQLPEEGLKFMVYLQKENIIDESGMPKERFSAEFPKEGPSILRIQQVVRGDSAAYFCASSPPPGDGYTFGSGTRLTVV.

Here the CDR3 DNA reads TGTGCCAGCAGCTTAAGTCCGGGACTAGCGGGACCAACCAATGAGCAGTTCTTC. This encodes CASSLSPGLAGPTNEQFF. The genes are TRBV7-9 and TRBJ2-1; 13 bases agree with TRBD2. CDR1 SEHNR and CDR2 FQNEAQ come from the germline V gene (reference sequence). Germline trimming cut 2 bases from V and 6 bases from J; bases unmatched to any gene: 10. The CDR3 is made up of 18 amino acids. Full variable domain (outside the CDR3, taken from reference TRBV7-9 and TRBJ2-1): DTGVSQNPRHKITKRGQNVTFRCDPISEHNRLYWYRQTLGQGPEFLTYFQNEAQLEKSRLLSDRFSAERPKGSFSTLEIQRTEQGDSAMYLCASSLSPGLAGPTNEQFFGPGTRLTVL.

The chain joins TRBV7-2 to TRBJ2-2; 11 bases are a match to TRBD2. Germline V gives CDR1 SGHTA, CDR2 FQGNSA. There are 16 residues in the CDR3. V dropped 3 bases and J dropped 6; count of bases not matched to a gene: 6. In DNA form, the CDR3 reads TGTGCCAGCAGCTTTTGGCTAGCGGGAGGTGCCGGGGAGCTGTTTTTT. Protein sequence: CASSFWLAGGAGELFF. Full variable domain (outside the CDR3, taken from reference TRBV7-2 and TRBJ2-2): GAGVSQSPSNKVTEKGKDVELRCDPISGHTALYWYRQSLGQGLEFLIYFQGNSAPDKSGLPSDRFSAERTGGSVSTLTIQRTQQEDSAVYLCASSFWLAGGAGELFFGEGSRLTVL.

V and J are TRBV3-1 (or the pseudogene TRBV3-2) and TRBJ1-4, with D tentatively TRBD1 (5 bases). The CDR3 extends over 15 amino acids. Germline CDR1 reads LGHDT; CDR2 reads YNNKEL (reference sequence). Trimming pared 0 bases from V and 5 bases from J, leaving 10 bases between. Here the CDR3 DNA reads TGTGCCAGCAGCCAAGATGGGGGGGGAAATGAAAAACTGTTTTTT. This gives the protein CASSQDGGGNEKLFF.

CDR3: CASNRLAGGEQFF. CDR3 bases: TGTGCCAGCAACCGACTAGCGGGAGGTGAGCAGTTCTTC. The chain has TRBV2 and TRBJ2-1; 13 nucleotides line up with TRBD2. This CDR3 region has 13 residues. V was pared by 7 bases and J by 9 bases, with 3 bases of the junction left unmatched. Germline V CDR1 and CDR2: SNHLY, FYNNEI.

V gene TRBV10-3 combines with J gene TRBJ2-2, with TRBD2 as a possible D gene (6 bases). The V and J ends lost 4 bases and 4 bases respectively, with 7 bases between them. Germline V gene lookup returns CDR1 ENHRY and CDR2 SYGVKD. The CDR3 runs to 13 residues. As DNA, the CDR3 is TGTGCCATCAGTGGGGGGGTCACCGGGGAGCTGTTTTTT. It is translated as CAISGGVTGELFF.

The chain links TRBV6-1 to TRBJ2-2, with 7 positions matching TRBD2. CDR3 length: 14 residues. Trimming cost V 2 bases and J 6 bases; bases outside gene matches: 3. Germline CDR1 reads MNHNS; CDR2 reads SASEGT. Written as DNA, the CDR3 is TGTGCCAGCAGTGAATGGGGAGGGGCCGGGGAGCTGTTTTTT. Translated, it gives CASSEWGGAGELFF.

The J gene is TRBJ2-3, the V gene TRBV30, with TRBD2 matching over 8 bases. CDR1 GTSNPN and CDR2 SVGIG come from the germline V gene (reference sequence). V shed 3 bases, J shed 8 bases, and the junction held 13 bases outside the gene matches. The CDR3 runs 15 residues. The CDR3 loop is CAWRGTSGRRGTQYF. DNA for the CDR3: TGTGCCTGGAGGGGGACTAGTGGCCGGAGGGGTACGCAGTATTTT.

The CDR3 coding sequence is TGTGCCAGCAGCCAAGAGGCGGGAGAGACTGAAGCTTTCTTT. It translates to CASSQEAGETEAFF. This chain connects TRBV3-1 (or the pseudogene TRBV3-2) to TRBJ1-1, with D uncertain. Trimming took 0 bases from V and 5 from J, leaving 10 bases between them. The germline V gene encodes CDR1 LGHDT and CDR2 YNNKEL (reference sequence). The CDR3 is made up of 14 amino acids.

This clone came up a few times. The V call is TRBV5-4, the J call TRBJ2-1, with TRBD1 matching over 8 bases. V trimming: 2 bases; J trimming: 8 bases; junction bases outside the gene matches: 9. The germline gives CDR1 SGHNT, CDR2 YYREEE (reference sequence). CDR3 length: 15 residues. The CDR3 loop reads CASSFRRDRPYEQFF. The DNA of the CDR3 is TGTGCCAGCAGCTTTCGGCGGGACAGGCCCTATGAGCAGTTCTTC.

The chain couples TRBV28 to TRBJ2-1; a possible D gene is TRBD1 (6 bases). CDR1 MDHEN and CDR2 SYDVKM come from the germline V gene. The ends were cut back, 8 bases at V and 2 bases at J, with 25 bases in the middle. The CDR3 loop spans 18 amino acids. The CDR3 nucleotides are TGTGCCAGCGTTTCTTATAGGTCAGACAGGTTAACCTACAATGAGCAGTTCTTC. It is translated as CASVSYRSDRLTYNEQFF.

The chain carries TRBV5-1 and TRBJ1-1; 10 bases match TRBD1. Germline V lookup: CDR1 SGHRS, CDR2 YFSETQ. The CDR3 loop spans 13 amino acids. J gave up 7 bases and V 4 bases, and 4 bases lay outside the gene matches. Here the CDR3 reads CASSPRTGGEAFF. CDR3 nucleotide sequence: TGCGCCAGCAGCCCCAGGACAGGGGGTGAAGCTTTCTTT.

The CDR3 is CASSSGQNHYEQYF. The CDR3 DNA reads TGTGCCAGCAGCAGCGGACAGAACCATTACGAGCAGTACTTC. The chain is built from TRBV5-4 and TRBJ2-7, with a weak D call TRBD1 (6 bases). With 4 bases removed from V and 4 bases from J, the gap between germline ends came to 15 bases. The CDR3 sequence is 14 residues long. Looked up from germline, CDR1 is SGHNT and CDR2 is YYREEE (reference sequence). Based on the CDR3 plus reference TRBV5-4 and TRBJ2-7, the full variable domain is ETGVTQSPTHLIKTRGQQVTLRCSSQSGHNTVSWYQQALGQGPQFIFQYYREEENGRGNFPPRFSGLQFPNYSSELNVNALELDDSALYLCASSSGQNHYEQYFGPGTRLTVT.

V usage is TRBV9 and J usage is TRBJ1-2, with D possibly matching TRBD1 (6 bases). The CDR3 contains 14 residues. Germline CDR1 is SGDLS and CDR2 is YYNGEE. Trimming cost V 0 bases and J 2 bases, with 8 bases left between them. CDR3 sequence: CASSVAGANYGYTF. The CDR3 nucleotides are TGTGCCAGCAGCGTAGCAGGGGCGAACTATGGCTACACCTTC.

The V call is TRBV2, the J call TRBJ1-6; TRBD1 aligns across 9 bases. Germline V gene lookup returns CDR1 SNHLY and CDR2 FYNNEI. This CDR3 is 13 amino acids long. The J segment lost 10 bases and the V segment lost 7 bases, leaving 5 bases of the junction unmatched. The CDR3 nucleotides read TGTGCCAGCACCCGGGACAGGGAATCACCCCTCCACTTT. Its translation is CASTRDRESPLHF.

There are a few counts of this clone. J is TRBJ2-5 and V is TRBV20-1, with 8 bases lining up with TRBD2. The CDR3 contains 14 residues. V lost 3 bases and J lost 5; bases outside the gene matches: 8. Germline CDR1 reads DFQATT; CDR2 reads SNEGSKA (reference sequence). CDR3 loop: CSASSGGPMETQYF. DNA for the CDR3: TGCAGTGCTAGTTCGGGAGGGCCGATGGAGACCCAGTACTTC.

On this clone: Mismatch with germline at one junction end may stem from a read error. This chain uses TRBV7-7 with TRBJ2-1; D is possibly TRBD1 (5 bases). This CDR3 contains 15 residues. The germline V gene has CDR1 SSHAT and CDR2 FNYEAQ (reference sequence). CDR3 nucleotides: TGTGCTAGCAGCTTAGGGGTGACTGGTGGTAATGAGCAGTTCTTC. Translating it yields CASSLGVTGGNEQFF.

The V call is TRBV28, the J call TRBJ2-3; tentatively, D is TRBD1 (6 bases). The CDR3 runs to 14 residues. Per the germline V gene, CDR1 is MDHEN and CDR2 is SYDVKM. Trimming took off 6 bases at V and 2 bases at J, with 12 bases between the two ends. CDR3 DNA: TGTGCCAGCAGGAGGGACACTTTCACAGATACGCAGTATTTT. It translates to CASRRDTFTDTQYF.